The T cell receptor (beta chain) under discussion was sequenced for a study of T cells in Graves' hyperthyroidism and ophthalmopathy (dated by TCRdb to between 2018 and 2021). Study-wide context: Peripheral blood was sampled at the time of initial diagnosis, prior to any treatment. TCR V-J signatures able to tell the groups apart were searched for in a discovery cohort of 95 or so patients, of whom roughly 42 had Graves' ophthalmopathy and 57 had stable Graves' hyperthyroidism. The paper reports TCR Vbeta CDR3 sequencing of approximately 140 peripheral blood samples: 43 ophthalmopathy, fewer than 85 hyperthyroidism and approximately 17 progressor patients. Thyroid tissue and blood T-cell repertoires from more than five Graves' hyperthyroidism patients were also compared in the study. An independent validation cohort of 18 to 20 hyperthyroidism patients and over 15 patients who later progressed to ophthalmopathy tested prospective prediction of ophthalmopathy. The approximately 100 discovery patients were randomly divided into training and test sets at a 7:3 ratio. Following sampling, methimazole starting at 30 mg daily was given to hyperthyroidism patients, and high-dose intravenous methylprednisolone was given to ophthalmopathy patients.

What the study reported, not specific to this receptor: No statistical method was used to set the sample size in advance, and investigators knew the group allocation. In cross-validation, a model built on a 13 V-J signature told ophthalmopathy apart from stable hyperthyroidism with approximately 90% sensitivity and 81% to 82% specificity, and in testing the same model reached 80%/75%. During validation, the model predicted progression to ophthalmopathy a median of about 5.9 months ahead of onset, with around 71% sensitivity and more than 72% specificity. Blood samples also contained most of the expanded thyroid clonotypes (frequency above 0.001), which suggests that blood repertoires may reflect thyroid immune responses.

Per the germline V gene, ENHRY is the CDR1 and SYGVKD is the CDR2. Its CDR3 holds 14 amino acids, cysteine through phenylalanine. Here the CDR3 DNA is all that survives: 42 bases in frame from base 1. The junction shows trimming of 10 bases on V and 3 bases on J, plus 18 bases between the germline ends. TCR beta CDR3 regions were amplified from RNA transcripts. A first-round RT-PCR of the TCR CDR3 used the HTBI primer set with the Qiagen OneStep RT-PCR kit. A second multiplex PCR round built the libraries, followed by size selection and purification. The libraries were sequenced on an Illumina HiSeq2000 using paired-end 100 bp reads. On the study's bioinformatics: SOAPnuke was used to process the raw data, with reads discarded if the reads contained adapters or uncalled bases, had a mean Phred below 15, or lacked an exact constant-primer or identifier match. COPE v1.2.5 was used to merge high-quality paired reads, and clonotypes were defined as unique nucleotide sequences. MiTCR v1.1 was used to align the clonotypes against IMGT TRBV, TRBD and TRBJ reference segments. Only V-J combinations with frequency above 0.0001, covering 99% to 99.2% of repertoires, were analysed. The TCS score was defined as the ratio of F50 (clonal expansion) to E x V (chaos), calculated using BLOSUM62-based TCRdist between CDR3 peptides within each V-J. Welch's t-statistics and random forest reduced roughly 540 V-J features to some 14, which were used in a naive Bayes classifier (R e1071). Starting from the raw public reads, TCRdb applied fastp trimming at Q25, assembled clones with MiXCR and retained in-frame beta chains. Rows are combined by CDR3 protein, so each entry shows the most common genes and DNA. The V and J calls reflect TCRdb's pipeline rather than the authors' work. Counted in this sample were approximately 530,000 distinct CDR3 sequences; roughly a sixth of them appeared once. The ten largest clones add up to around 19% of the sample.

This clonotype was picked up a small number of times. Its binding antigen is unknown. The input lacks base qualities; no much larger clone sits a single base away. Graves' hyperthyroidism was defined as stable when no progression to ophthalmopathy occurred over 18 months of follow-up. Hyperthyroidism patients were newly diagnosed, had a disease duration of under 2 months, and were aged 18 to 65 years. Patients with uncontrolled infections, other autoimmune diseases, pregnancy or lactation were excluded. Clinical symptoms, serum thyroxine and TRAb, thyroid ultrasound, and orbital computed tomography formed the basis for the diagnoses. PBMCs were isolated from 10 ml of fresh peripheral blood by Ficoll-Paque density gradient centrifugation. Total RNA was extracted with Trizol reagent, and quality was checked on an Agilent 2100 Bioanalyzer.

This sequence was found in a woman aged 18-29 years with Graves' hyperthyroidism. The sequenced sample was blood. The chain is assembled from TRBV10-3 and TRBJ1-1, with the D gene uncertain. The base sequence is TGTGCCACCAACCAACCAGCTTCCGACACTGAAGCTTTCTTT. Translated, it gives CATNQPASDTEAFF.